These 14 T cell receptor beta chains came from one sample sequenced in a study of blood T cell repertoires in COVID-19. Only in-frame clones appear in the TCRdb table, and some are missing; sequencing was by immunoSEQ multiplex PCR. The sample holds approximately 10,000 clones, about 81% seen once. Sequencing was carried out using peripheral blood. The receptors stem from a man in his 60s with active COVID-19.

The gene calls are TRBV7-2 and TRBJ2-5; the D gene is possibly TRBD1 (5 bases). The CDR3 runs 13 residues. Germline V gives CDR1 SGHTA, CDR2 FQGNSA. Trimming took 4 bases from V and 2 from J, leaving 8 bases between them. CDR3 DNA sequence: TGTGCCAGCAGCTCCAACAGGCAAGAGACCCAGTACTTC. Encoded protein: CASSSNRQETQYF.

The rearrangement joins TRBV19 to TRBJ1-1, with 9 positions matching TRBD1. V gave up 4 bases and J gave up 7 bases; unmatched junction bases: 10. The length of the CDR3 is 15 residues. Germline CDR1 and CDR2: LNHDA and SQIVND (reference sequence). CDR3 sequence: CASSSPGQGTHEAFF. The CDR3 DNA follows: TGTGCCAGTAGTAGTCCGGGACAGGGTACACATGAAGCTTTCTTT.

V is TRBV9 and J is TRBJ2-1, with D maybe TRBD2 (6 bases). This CDR3 region has 13 residues. Trimming took off 3 bases at V and 3 bases at J, with 7 bases between the two ends. Germline V gene lookup returns CDR1 SGDLS and CDR2 YYNGEE. In nucleotides, the CDR3 is TGTGCCAGCAGCGGGGGGGTCTACAATGAGCAGTTCTTC. This translates into CASSGGVYNEQFF.

The V call is TRBV2, the J call TRBJ2-3; 7 bases are shared with TRBD2. CDR3 length equals 14 residues. Trimming removed 5 bases from V and 2 bases from J; junction bases left unmatched: 4. Per the germline V gene, CDR1 is SNHLY and CDR2 is FYNNEI. The CDR3 spells CASSPGLNTDTQYF. The CDR3 DNA is TGTGCCAGCAGTCCGGGACTAAACACAGATACGCAGTATTTT.

CDR3 in DNA: TGTGCCAGCAGCTTAAACTCGCCATCGAACACCGGGGAGCTGTTTTTT. Translation: CASSLNSPSNTGELFF. J is TRBJ2-2 and V is TRBV7-3, with D hard to call. Germline lookup yields CDR1 SGHTA and CDR2 FQGTGA. The CDR3 is made up of 16 amino acids. V was shortened by 1 base and J by 0 bases, with 9 bases between the two germline ends.

This sequence joins TRBV7-9 and TRBJ2-7; a possible D gene is TRBD2 (5 bases). The CDR3 has 14 amino acids. V lost 5 bases, J lost 0 bases, and 11 bases lay in between. Germline loops: CDR1 SEHNR, CDR2 FQNEAQ (reference sequence). CDR3 sequence reads: CASSPGVTSYEQYF. The CDR3 bases are TGTGCCAGCAGCCCCGGGGTCACCTCCTACGAGCAGTACTTC. The complete variable domain, with remaining parts taken from reference TRBV7-9 and TRBJ2-7, reads DTGVSQNPRHKITKRGQNVTFRCDPISEHNRLYWYRQTLGQGPEFLTYFQNEAQLEKSRLLSDRFSAERPKGSFSTLEIQRTEQGDSAMYLCASSPGVTSYEQYFGPGTRLTVT.

This clone was detected a few times. The chain links TRBV28 to TRBJ1-2, with D uncertain. Germline lookup yields CDR1 MDHEN and CDR2 SYDVKM. The length of the CDR3 is 13 residues. Trimming left V 6 bases short and J 7 bases short, with 15 bases between. DNA for the CDR3: TGTGCCAGCAGGGATTATCTGGCGGGTGGCTACACCTTC. Its protein is CASRDYLAGGYTF.

The CDR3 bases are TGTGCCAGCAGCTTAGGACAGGGGCGCGGCACAGATACGCAGTATTTT. This gives the protein CASSLGQGRGTDTQYF. V usage is TRBV7-8 and J usage is TRBJ2-3; 8 bases map to TRBD1. Germline V gene data show CDR1 as SGHVS and CDR2 as FQNEAQ. With V trimmed by 1 base and J by 1 base, 4 bases remained unmatched. The CDR3 loop spans 16 amino acids.

This clone has just one count. CDR3 sequence (DNA): TGTGCCACCAGCAGAGATCGGGACAGGGGAGAGTCCCTCCACTTT. The encoded protein is CATSRDRDRGESLHF. This chain connects TRBV15 to TRBJ1-6, with TRBD1 matching over 10 bases. Losses at the gene ends were 0 bases for V and 14 bases for J; bases not matched to a gene: 7. This CDR3 is 15 amino acids long. Per germline, CDR1 LNHNV and CDR2 YYDKDF (reference sequence). Combining the CDR3 with reference TRBV15 and TRBJ1-6 gives the whole variable domain DAMVIQNPRYQVTQFGKPVTLSCSQTLNHNVMYWYQQKSSQAPKLLFHYYDKDFNNEADTPDNFQSRRPNTSFCFLDIRSPGLGDTAMYLCATSRDRDRGESLHFGNGTRLTVT.

This clone has more than one count but fewer than ten. The chain is built from TRBV30 and TRBJ1-1; the D gene is possibly TRBD1 (6 bases). CDR3 length equals 15 residues. Germline CDR1 reads GTSNPN; CDR2 reads SVGIG (reference sequence). Trimming shortened V by 4 bases and J by 1 base, and 16 bases separated the two germline ends. The DNA for the CDR3 is TGTGCCTGGACCGGGACAAGCCCTCGGAACACTGAAGCTTTCTTT. It encodes CAWTGTSPRNTEAFF.

This clone has only one observation. The chain couples TRBV9 to TRBJ2-2; the D gene is possibly TRBD1 (7 bases). The CDR3 spans 15 residues. Germline-derived CDR1 and CDR2 are SGDLS and YYNGEE. Trimming pared 5 bases from V and 1 base from J, leaving 12 bases between. Here the CDR3 reads CASRGGQRNTGELFF. The DNA of the CDR3 is TGTGCCAGCAGGGGGGGACAGAGGAACACCGGGGAGCTGTTTTTT. The whole variable domain, filled in from reference TRBV9 and TRBJ2-2, reads DSGVTQTPKHLITATGQRVTLRCSPRSGDLSVYWYQQSLDQGLQFLIQYYNGEERAKGNILERFSAQQFPDLHSELNLSSLELGDSALYFCASRGGQRNTGELFFGEGSRLTVL.

The rearrangement uses TRBV9 and TRBJ2-1; 8 bases line up with TRBD2. With 3 bases clipped from V and 5 bases from J, the junction kept 10 bases outside the gene matches. The CDR3 is 16 amino acids. CDR1 and CDR2 (germline): SGDLS, YYNGEE. Written as DNA, the CDR3 is TGTGCCAGCAGCGCCCGGACTAGCTTATCCAACAATGAGCAGTTCTTC. Translated, it gives CASSARTSLSNNEQFF. The complete variable domain, with remaining parts taken from reference TRBV9 and TRBJ2-1, reads DSGVTQTPKHLITATGQRVTLRCSPRSGDLSVYWYQQSLDQGLQFLIQYYNGEERAKGNILERFSAQQFPDLHSELNLSSLELGDSALYFCASSARTSLSNNEQFFGPGTRLTVL.

CDR3 DNA sequence: TGTGCCAGTAGTACCTTACAGGGTATAGTACGGGACACTGAAGCTTTCTTT. Residues: CASSTLQGIVRDTEAFF. The chain uses TRBV19 and TRBJ1-1, with D maybe TRBD1 (6 bases). The CDR3 loop spans 17 amino acids. Germline V gene sequence: CDR1 LNHDA, CDR2 SQIVND (reference sequence). Trimming shortened V by 4 bases and J by 3 bases, and 21 bases separated the two germline ends.

CDR3 sequence: CASAGTGPGGYTF. CDR3 in DNA: TGTGCCAGCGCCGGGACAGGGCCTGGTGGCTACACCTTC. This chain joins TRBV28 and TRBJ1-2, with 9 bases aligning to TRBD1. The CDR3 is 13 residues long. CDR1 and CDR2 from the germline V gene are MDHEN and SYDVKM. With 8 bases clipped from V and 7 bases from J, the junction kept 8 bases outside the gene matches.